This T cell receptor beta chain was retrieved from a study of identical twins. General study results and limits: Abundant cord blood beta clonotypes carried fewer insertions; memory repertoires showed none.

The donor group consisted entirely of healthy Caucasians. Germline CDR1 and CDR2: SEHNR and FQNEAQ (reference sequence). This CDR3 is built from 15 residues. With template switching, a universal primer site was added, and the cDNA carried unique molecular identifiers. MiXCR, run by TCRdb on the 5' RACE reads, gives a single entry per CDR3 protein. Here the sample spans roughly 1.6 million distinct CDR3 sequences, about 32% being singletons. This clonotype came up a few times. Its antigen is still unknown. The sample was cord blood. The TCR sequence derives from a newborn girl in good health. The chain is built from TRBV7-9 and TRBJ2-5, with D maybe TRBD1 (6 bases). Near its end, the DNA agrees better with TRBJ2-7, so the J call may be wrong. The CDR3 spells CASSLAGQKHYEQYF. The CDR3 DNA sequence: TGTGCCAGCAGCTTAGCGGGACAAAAACATTACGAGCAGTACTTC.